This T cell receptor beta chain was documented in a study of OX40 agonist ivuxolimab in advanced cancers. Assay used: immunoSEQ multiplex PCR; TCRdb lists only in-frame clones, some missing. Of around 38,000 clones in the sample, around 92% are singletons; the top ten hold about a tenth. The germline V gene encodes CDR1 SGDLS and CDR2 YYNGEE. Trimming took 4 bases from V and 3 from J, leaving 13 bases between them. CDR3 length: 15 residues. The sample here was CD4+ or CD8+ T cells sorted from blood, taken in a trial of the OX40 agonist ivuxolimab. V is TRBV9 and J is TRBJ1-4, with D unclear. This clonotype originated in an adult with an advanced solid tumor such as melanoma, head and neck, liver or kidney cancer. The CDR3 loop is CASSPRLGPNEKLFF. CDR3 DNA: TGTGCCAGCAGCCCCCGCCTGGGCCCTAATGAAAAACTGTTTTTT.